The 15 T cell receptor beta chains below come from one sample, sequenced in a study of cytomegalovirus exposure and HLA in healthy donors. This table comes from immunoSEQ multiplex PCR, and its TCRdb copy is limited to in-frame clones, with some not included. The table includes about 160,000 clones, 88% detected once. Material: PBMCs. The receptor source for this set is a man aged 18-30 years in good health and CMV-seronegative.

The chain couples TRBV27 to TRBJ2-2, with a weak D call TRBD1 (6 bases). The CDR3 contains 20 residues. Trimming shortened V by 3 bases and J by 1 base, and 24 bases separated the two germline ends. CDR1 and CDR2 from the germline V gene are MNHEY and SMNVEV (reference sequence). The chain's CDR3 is CASSFQRAGVYLLNTGELFF. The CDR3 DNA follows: TGTGCCAGCAGTTTCCAACGGGCAGGGGTCTACCTCCTGAACACCGGGGAGCTGTTTTTT.

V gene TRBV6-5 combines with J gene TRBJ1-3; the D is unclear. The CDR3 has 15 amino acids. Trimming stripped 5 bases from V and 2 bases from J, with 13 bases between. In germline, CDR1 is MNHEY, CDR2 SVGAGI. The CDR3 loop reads CASSLLSYAGNTIYF. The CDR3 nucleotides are TGTGCCAGCAGTCTCCTTAGTTACGCTGGAAACACCATATATTTT.

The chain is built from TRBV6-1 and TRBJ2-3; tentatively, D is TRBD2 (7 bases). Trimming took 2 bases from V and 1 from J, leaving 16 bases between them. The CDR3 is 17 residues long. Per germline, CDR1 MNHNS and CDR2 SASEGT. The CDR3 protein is CASSELRGGAGTDTQYF. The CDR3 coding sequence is TGTGCCAGCAGTGAATTACGAGGGGGGGCAGGCACAGATACGCAGTATTTT.

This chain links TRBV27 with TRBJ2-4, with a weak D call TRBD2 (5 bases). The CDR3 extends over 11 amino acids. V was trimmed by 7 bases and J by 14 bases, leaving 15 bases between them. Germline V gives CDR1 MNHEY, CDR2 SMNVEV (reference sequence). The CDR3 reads CASTLGGREYF. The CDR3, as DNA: TGTGCCAGCACCCTCGGAGGACGTGAGTACTTC.

The CDR3 sequence: CASSLRQRGWSDEQFF. In DNA form, the CDR3 reads TGCGCCAGCAGCCTGAGACAACGGGGATGGAGCGATGAGCAGTTCTTC. The V gene is TRBV4-1, the J gene TRBJ2-1; possibly TRBD2 for D (5 bases). Trimming cost V 4 bases and J 8 bases, with 21 bases left between them. Germline CDR1 is MGHRA and CDR2 is YSYEKL. This CDR3 region has 16 residues.

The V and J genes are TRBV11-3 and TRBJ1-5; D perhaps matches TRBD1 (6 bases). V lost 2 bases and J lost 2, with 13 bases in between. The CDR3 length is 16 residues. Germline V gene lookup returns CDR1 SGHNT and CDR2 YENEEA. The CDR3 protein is CASSLKGRGGNQPQHF. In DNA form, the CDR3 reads TGTGCCAGCAGCTTAAAGGGCAGGGGTGGCAATCAGCCCCAGCATTTT.

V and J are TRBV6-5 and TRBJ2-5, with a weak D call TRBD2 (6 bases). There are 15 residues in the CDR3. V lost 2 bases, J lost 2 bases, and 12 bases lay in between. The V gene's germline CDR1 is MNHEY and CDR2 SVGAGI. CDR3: CASSYVGTLQETQYF. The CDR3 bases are TGTGCCAGCAGTTACGTCGGGACTCTTCAAGAGACCCAGTACTTC.

In nucleotides, the CDR3 is TGTGCCAGCAGCATTGGGCTAGCGGGAGATGTCCAGCCGTTCACCGGGGAGCTGTTTTTT. It encodes CASSIGLAGDVQPFTGELFF. The rearrangement links TRBV5-4 to TRBJ2-2; 10 bases are shared with TRBD2. The length of the CDR3 is 20 residues. V shed 4 bases and J 4 bases; nucleotides not matched to a gene: 19. Germline-derived CDR1 and CDR2 are SGHNT and YYREEE (reference sequence).

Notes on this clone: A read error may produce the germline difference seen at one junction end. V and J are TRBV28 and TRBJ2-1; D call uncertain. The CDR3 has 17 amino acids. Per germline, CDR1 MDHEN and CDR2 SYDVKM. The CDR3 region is CASSSTDSRTYYDEQFF. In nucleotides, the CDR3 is TGTGCCAGCAGTTCCACCGACTCCCGAACCTACTACGATGAGCAGTTCTTC.

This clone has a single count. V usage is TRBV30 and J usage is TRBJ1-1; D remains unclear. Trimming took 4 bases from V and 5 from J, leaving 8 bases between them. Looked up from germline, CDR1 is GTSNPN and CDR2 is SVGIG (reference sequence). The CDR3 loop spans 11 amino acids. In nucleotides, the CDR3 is TGTGCCTGGAACCGGCGGACTGAAGCTTTCTTT. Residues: CAWNRRTEAFF. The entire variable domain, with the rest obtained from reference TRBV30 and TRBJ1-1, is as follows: SQTIHQWPATLVQPVGSPLSLECTVEGTSNPNLYWYRQAAGRGLQLLFYSVGIGQISSEVPQNLSASRPQDRQFILSSKKLLLSDSGFYLCAWNRRTEAFFGQGTRLTVV.

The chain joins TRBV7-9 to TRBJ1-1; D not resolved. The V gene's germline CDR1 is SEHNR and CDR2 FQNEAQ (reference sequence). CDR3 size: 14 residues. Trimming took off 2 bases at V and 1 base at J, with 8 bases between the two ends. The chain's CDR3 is CASSLRSRNTEAFF. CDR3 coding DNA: TGTGCCAGCAGCTTAAGAAGTAGGAACACTGAAGCTTTCTTT. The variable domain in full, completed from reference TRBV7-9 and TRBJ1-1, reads DTGVSQNPRHKITKRGQNVTFRCDPISEHNRLYWYRQTLGQGPEFLTYFQNEAQLEKSRLLSDRFSAERPKGSFSTLEIQRTEQGDSAMYLCASSLRSRNTEAFFGQGTRLTVV.

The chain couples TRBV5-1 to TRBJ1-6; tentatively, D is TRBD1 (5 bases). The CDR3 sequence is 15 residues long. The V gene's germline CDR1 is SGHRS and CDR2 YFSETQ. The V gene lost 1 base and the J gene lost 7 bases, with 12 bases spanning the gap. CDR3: CASSLTGRSNSPLHF. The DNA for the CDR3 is TGCGCCAGCAGCTTGACAGGACGGTCCAATTCACCCCTCCACTTT.

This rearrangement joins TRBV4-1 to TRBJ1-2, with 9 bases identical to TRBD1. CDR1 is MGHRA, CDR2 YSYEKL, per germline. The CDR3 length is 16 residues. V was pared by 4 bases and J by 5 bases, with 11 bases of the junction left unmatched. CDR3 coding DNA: TGCGCCAGCAGCCGAAGGGACAGGGAAGTCCCTTATGGCTACACCTTC. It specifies CASSRRDREVPYGYTF.

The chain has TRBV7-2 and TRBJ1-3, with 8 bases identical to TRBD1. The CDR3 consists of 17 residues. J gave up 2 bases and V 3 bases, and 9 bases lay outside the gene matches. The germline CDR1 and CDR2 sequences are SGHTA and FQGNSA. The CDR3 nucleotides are TGTGCCAGCAGCTTTCCCCACGTGGGACAGGCTGGAAACACCATATATTTT. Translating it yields CASSFPHVGQAGNTIYF.

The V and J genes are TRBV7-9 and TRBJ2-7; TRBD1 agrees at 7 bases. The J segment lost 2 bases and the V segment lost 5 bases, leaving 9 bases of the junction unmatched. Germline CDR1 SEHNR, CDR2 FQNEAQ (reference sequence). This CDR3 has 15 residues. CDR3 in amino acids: CASSDGDRVAYEQYF. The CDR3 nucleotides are TGTGCCAGCAGCGACGGAGACAGGGTCGCCTACGAGCAGTACTTC.